This TCR beta chain was sequenced for a study of T cell repertoires in cytomegalovirus infection. About the study: Public TCR beta signatures marked donors with CMV infection and the matching HLA.

In its sample, this clonotype was seen many times. Antigen specificity is unknown. MiXCR was run by TCRdb on the reads, yielding one entry per CDR3 protein. The sample carries 300,000 or so distinct CDR3 sequences, about a quarter recorded once. From germline, CDR1 is SGHTA and CDR2 FQGNSA. The length of the CDR3 is 18 residues. After removal of 5 bases from V and 3 bases from J, the junction contained 12 bases not matched to a gene. General study results and limits: What dominated the ex vivo response were HLA-C-restricted CMV-specific TCR beta clonotypes. Cumulated frequencies of public TCR beta families served to identify carriers of CMV plus the relevant HLA.

J is TRBJ2-5 and V is TRBV7-2, with 13 nucleotides matching TRBD2. The TCR was taken from a human donor in good health (CMV status not recorded). Some clones in this sample may be carry-over from other donors' samples. Sequencing was performed on PBMCs. The CDR3 region is CASSLRLAGGPPEETQYF. CDR3 DNA: TGTGCCAGCAGCCTAAGACTAGCGGGAGGCCCACCGGAAGAGACCCAGTACTTC.